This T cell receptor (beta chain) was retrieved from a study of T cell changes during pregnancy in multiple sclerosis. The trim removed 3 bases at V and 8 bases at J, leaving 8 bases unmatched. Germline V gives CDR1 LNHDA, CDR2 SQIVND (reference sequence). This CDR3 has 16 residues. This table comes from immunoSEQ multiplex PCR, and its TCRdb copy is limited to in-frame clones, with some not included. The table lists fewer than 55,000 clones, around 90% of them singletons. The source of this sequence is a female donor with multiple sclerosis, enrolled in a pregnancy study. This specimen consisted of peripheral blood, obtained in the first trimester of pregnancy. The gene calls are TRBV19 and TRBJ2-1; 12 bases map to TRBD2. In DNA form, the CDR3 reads TGTGCCAGTAGTATGAGGCTAGCGGGGGGGCCGTATGAGCAGTTCTTC. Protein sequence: CASSMRLAGGPYEQFF. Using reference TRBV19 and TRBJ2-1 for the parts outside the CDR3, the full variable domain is DGGITQSPKYLFRKEGQNVTLSCEQNLNHDAMYWYRQDPGQGLRLIYYSQIVNDFQKGDIAEGYSVSREKKESFPLTVTSAQKNPTAFYLCASSMRLAGGPYEQFFGPGTRLTVL.